This entry lists 9 T cell receptor beta chains sequenced from one sample in a study of cytomegalovirus exposure and HLA in healthy donors. The assay was immunoSEQ multiplex PCR, and TCRdb's table has in-frame clones only and misses some. Of approximately 160,000 clones listed, less than 90% are singletons. The sample taken for sequencing was PBMCs. These receptors all come from a woman aged 30 to 39 in good health and CMV-seronegative.

The V and J genes are TRBV30 and TRBJ2-1; 9 bases are shared with TRBD2. CDR3 size: 15 residues. Germline V gene lookup returns CDR1 GTSNPN and CDR2 SVGIG (reference sequence). V was pared by 0 bases and J by 5 bases, with 5 bases of the junction left unmatched. The CDR3 nucleotides read TGTGCCTGGAGTGTAGGTAGCGGGGGAAACAATGAGCAGTTCTTC. It translates to CAWSVGSGGNNEQFF.

The gene calls are TRBV5-1 and TRBJ1-5, with D tentatively TRBD1 (6 bases). This CDR3 region has 15 residues. CDR1 SGHRS and CDR2 YFSETQ come from the germline V gene. The V end lost 0 bases, the J end lost 0 bases, and 7 bases lay between the germline ends. The CDR3 coding sequence is TGCGCCAGCAGCTTGGTGGACAGTAGCAATCAGCCCCAGCATTTT. It encodes CASSLVDSSNQPQHF.

This sequence joins TRBV7-3 and TRBJ2-7; no reliable D call. The CDR3 has 12 residues. Trimming left V 5 bases short and J 5 bases short, with 10 bases between. In germline, CDR1 is SGHTA, CDR2 FQGTGA. In nucleotides, the CDR3 is TGTGCCAGCAGCCCAGATGGGAACGAGCAGTACTTC. This translates into CASSPDGNEQYF.

The chain uses TRBV6-6 and TRBJ1-1; D may be TRBD1 (6 bases). Germline V gene data show CDR1 as MNHNY and CDR2 as SVGAGI (reference sequence). The CDR3 covers 12 residues. V lost 10 bases and J 3 bases, leaving 12 bases between the germline ends. CDR3 loop: CATDGGHTEAFF. In DNA form, the CDR3 reads TGTGCCACCGATGGGGGCCACACTGAAGCTTTCTTT.

This chain joins TRBV9 and TRBJ2-1; TRBD2 might be the D (5 bases). V dropped 3 bases and J dropped 0 bases, with 16 bases sitting between them. The germline gives CDR1 SGDLS, CDR2 YYNGEE. This CDR3 is built from 17 residues. The CDR3 DNA is TGTGCCAGCAGCGGTGGAGGTACCCGAAGCTCCTACAATGAGCAGTTCTTC. Protein: CASSGGGTRSSYNEQFF.

The chain employs TRBV7-2 and TRBJ2-7; possible D gene TRBD1, 5 bases. V shed 1 base and J shed 5 bases, with 15 bases lying between them. Germline CDR1 SGHTA, CDR2 FQGNSA. The CDR3 is made up of 15 amino acids. The CDR3 is CASSLVTGPRNEQYF. In DNA form, the CDR3 reads TGTGCCAGCAGCTTAGTAACAGGACCAAGAAACGAGCAGTACTTC.

This chain uses TRBV20-1 with TRBJ2-7; no definite D call. The CDR3 has 10 residues. With 5 bases removed from V and 1 base from J, the gap between germline ends came to 3 bases. Per the germline V gene, CDR1 is DFQATT and CDR2 is SNEGSKA (reference sequence). The CDR3 nucleotides read TGCAGTGCTCAGTCCTACGAGCAGTACTTC. Translating it yields CSAQSYEQYF.

In this sample, this clone turned up many times. V gene TRBV19 combines with J gene TRBJ1-2; D gene unclear. This CDR3 has 15 amino acids. The V and J ends lost 6 bases and 8 bases respectively, with 22 bases between them. The germline CDR1 and CDR2 sequences are LNHDA and SQIVND (reference sequence). Here the CDR3 reads CASSEVTTFLTGYTF. The CDR3 DNA sequence: TGTGCCAGTAGCGAAGTCACCACCTTTCTTACGGGCTACACCTTC.

This sequence joins TRBV5-1 and TRBJ2-5; 9 positions match TRBD1. J gave up 3 bases and V 3 bases, and 3 bases lay outside the gene matches. The CDR3 has 14 residues. The germline V gene has CDR1 SGHRS and CDR2 YFSETQ. The CDR3 region is CASSWRQGEETQYF. The CDR3 DNA reads TGCGCCAGCAGCTGGAGACAGGGGGAAGAGACCCAGTACTTC.